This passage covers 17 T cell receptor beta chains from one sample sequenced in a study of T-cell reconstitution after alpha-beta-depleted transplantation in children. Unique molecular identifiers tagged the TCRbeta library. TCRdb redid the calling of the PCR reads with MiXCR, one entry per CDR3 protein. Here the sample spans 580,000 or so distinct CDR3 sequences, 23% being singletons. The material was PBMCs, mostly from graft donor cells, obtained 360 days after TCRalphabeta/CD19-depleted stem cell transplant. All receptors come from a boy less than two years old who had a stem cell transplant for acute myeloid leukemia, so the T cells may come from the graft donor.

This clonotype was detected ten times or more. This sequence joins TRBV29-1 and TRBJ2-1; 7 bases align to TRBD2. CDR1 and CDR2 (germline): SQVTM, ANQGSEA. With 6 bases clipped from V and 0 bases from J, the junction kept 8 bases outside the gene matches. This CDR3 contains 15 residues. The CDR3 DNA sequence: TGCAGCGTGGCCGGCGGGGGTTACTCCTACAATGAGCAGTTCTTC. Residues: CSVAGGGYSYNEQFF.

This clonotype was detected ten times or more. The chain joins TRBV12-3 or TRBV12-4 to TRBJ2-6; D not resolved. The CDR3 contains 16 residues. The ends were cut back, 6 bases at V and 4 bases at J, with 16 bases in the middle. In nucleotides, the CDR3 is TGTGCCAGCAGCAACCTCGACGGGTCCGGGGCCAACGTCCTGACTTTC. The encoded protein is CASSNLDGSGANVLTF.

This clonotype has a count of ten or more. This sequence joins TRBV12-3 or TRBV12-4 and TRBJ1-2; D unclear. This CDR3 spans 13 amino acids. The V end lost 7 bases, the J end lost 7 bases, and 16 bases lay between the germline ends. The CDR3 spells CASIDDGIGGYTF. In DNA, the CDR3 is TGTGCCAGCATCGATGACGGGATAGGTGGCTACACCTTC.

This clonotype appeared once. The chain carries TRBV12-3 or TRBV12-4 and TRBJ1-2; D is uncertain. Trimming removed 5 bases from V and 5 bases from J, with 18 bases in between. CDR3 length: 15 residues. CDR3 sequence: CASSPRRTVTYGYTF. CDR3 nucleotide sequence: TGTGCCAGCAGTCCCAGAAGGACGGTTACTTATGGCTACACCTTC.

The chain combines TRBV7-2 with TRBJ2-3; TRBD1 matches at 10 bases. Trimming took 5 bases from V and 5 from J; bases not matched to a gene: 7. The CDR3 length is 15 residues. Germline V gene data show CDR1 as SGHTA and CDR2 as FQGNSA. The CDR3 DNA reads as TGTGCCAGCAGCACCAGGACAGGGGGGGAAGATACGCAGTATTTT. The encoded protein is CASSTRTGGEDTQYF.

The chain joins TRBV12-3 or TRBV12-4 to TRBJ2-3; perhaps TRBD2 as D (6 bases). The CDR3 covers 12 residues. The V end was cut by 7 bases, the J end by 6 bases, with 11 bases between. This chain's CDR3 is CASTAAGDTQYF. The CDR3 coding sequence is TGTGCCAGCACCGCTGCGGGGGATACGCAGTATTTT.

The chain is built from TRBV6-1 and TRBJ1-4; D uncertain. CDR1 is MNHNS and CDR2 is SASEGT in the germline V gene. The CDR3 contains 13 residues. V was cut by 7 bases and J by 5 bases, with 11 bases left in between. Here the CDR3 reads CASKGPGNEKLFF. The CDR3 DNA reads TGTGCCAGCAAAGGGCCGGGGAATGAAAAACTGTTTTTT.

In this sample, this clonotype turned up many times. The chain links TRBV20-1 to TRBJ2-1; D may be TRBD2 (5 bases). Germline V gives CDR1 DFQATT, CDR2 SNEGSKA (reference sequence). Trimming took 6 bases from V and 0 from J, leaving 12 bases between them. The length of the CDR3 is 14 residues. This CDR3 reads CSARTSLSYNEQFF. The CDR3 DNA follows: TGCAGTGCCAGGACTTCCCTCTCCTACAATGAGCAGTTCTTC.

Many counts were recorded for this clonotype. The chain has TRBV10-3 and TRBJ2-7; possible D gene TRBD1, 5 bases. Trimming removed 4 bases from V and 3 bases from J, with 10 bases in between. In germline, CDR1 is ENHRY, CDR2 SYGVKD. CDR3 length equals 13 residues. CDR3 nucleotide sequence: TGTGCCATCAGTGGTGTTCAGGGCTACGAGCAGTACGTC. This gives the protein CAISGVQGYEQYV.

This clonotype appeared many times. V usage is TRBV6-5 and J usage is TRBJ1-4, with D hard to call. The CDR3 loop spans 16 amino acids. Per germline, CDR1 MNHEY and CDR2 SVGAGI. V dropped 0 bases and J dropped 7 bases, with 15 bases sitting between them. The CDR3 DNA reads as TGTGCCAGCAGTTACTCGAAACGAGGGCGTGGTGAAAAACTGTTTTTT. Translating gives CASSYSKRGRGEKLFF.

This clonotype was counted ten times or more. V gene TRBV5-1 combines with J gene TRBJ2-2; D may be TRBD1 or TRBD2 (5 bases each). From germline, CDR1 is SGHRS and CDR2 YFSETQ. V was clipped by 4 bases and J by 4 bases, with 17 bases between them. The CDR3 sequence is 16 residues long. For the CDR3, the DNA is TGCGCCAGCAGCCCGGAACTGGGACCCTCCACCGGGGAGCTGTTTTTT. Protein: CASSPELGPSTGELFF.

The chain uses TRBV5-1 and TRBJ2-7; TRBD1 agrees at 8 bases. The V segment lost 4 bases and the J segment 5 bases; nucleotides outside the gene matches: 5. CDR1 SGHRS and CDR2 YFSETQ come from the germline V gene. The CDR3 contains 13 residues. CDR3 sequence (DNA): TGCGCCAGCAGCCTTGGACAGGGTGACGAGCAGTACTTC. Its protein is CASSLGQGDEQYF.

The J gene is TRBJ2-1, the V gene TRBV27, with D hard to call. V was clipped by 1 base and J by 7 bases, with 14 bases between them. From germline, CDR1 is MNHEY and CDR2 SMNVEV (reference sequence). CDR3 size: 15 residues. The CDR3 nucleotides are TGTGCCAGCAGTTTATGGGCGAACAGAGATAATGAGCAGTTCTTC. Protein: CASSLWANRDNEQFF.

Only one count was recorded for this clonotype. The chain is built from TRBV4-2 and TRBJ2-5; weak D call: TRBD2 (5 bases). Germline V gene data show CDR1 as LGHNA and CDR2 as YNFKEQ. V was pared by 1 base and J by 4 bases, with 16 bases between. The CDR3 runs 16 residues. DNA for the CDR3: TGTGCCAGCAGCCAAGCGTCGAAGACCGGAGGAGAGACCCAGTACTTC. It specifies CASSQASKTGGETQYF.

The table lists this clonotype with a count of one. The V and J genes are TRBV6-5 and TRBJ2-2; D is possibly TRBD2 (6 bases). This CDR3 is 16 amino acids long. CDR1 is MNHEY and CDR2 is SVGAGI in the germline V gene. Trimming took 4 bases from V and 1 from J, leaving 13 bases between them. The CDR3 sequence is CASSFEPRGNTGELFF. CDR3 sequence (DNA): TGTGCCAGCAGTTTCGAACCGCGGGGGAACACCGGGGAGCTGTTTTTT.

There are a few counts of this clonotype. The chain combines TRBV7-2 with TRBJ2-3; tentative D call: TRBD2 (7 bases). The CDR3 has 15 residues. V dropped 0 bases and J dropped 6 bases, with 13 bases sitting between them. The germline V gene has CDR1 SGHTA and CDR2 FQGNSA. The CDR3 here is CASSLAGGAGDTQYF. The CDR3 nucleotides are TGTGCCAGCAGCTTAGCGGGGGGGGCCGGGGATACGCAGTATTTT.

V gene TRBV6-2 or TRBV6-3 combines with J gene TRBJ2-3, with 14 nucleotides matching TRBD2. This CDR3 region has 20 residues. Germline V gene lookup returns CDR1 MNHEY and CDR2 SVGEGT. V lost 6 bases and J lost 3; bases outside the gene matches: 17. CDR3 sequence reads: CASSPTLRLAGGPGTDTQYF. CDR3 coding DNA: TGTGCCAGCAGCCCTACCCTCCGACTAGCGGGGGGGCCGGGAACAGATACGCAGTATTTT.